This T cell receptor beta chain was captured in a study of blood T cell repertoires in COVID-19. Study at large: Samples taken during acute and convalescent COVID-19 were collected in the United States, Italy and Spain.

This CDR3 is 17 amino acids long. Germline values: CDR1 MDHEN, CDR2 SYDVKM. Deletions cut 5 bases from V and 4 bases from J, with 23 bases between. TCRdb's table, derived via immunoSEQ multiplex PCR, lists solely in-frame clones and lacks some. The sample shows a few hundred thousand clones, around nine tenths of them seen only once. Resolution of symptoms, clearance, or two negative PCRs was present in recovered Cohort 3 donors. This TCR came from a woman aged 40-49 years who had recovered from COVID-19. The chain combines TRBV28 with TRBJ1-1; D perhaps matches TRBD1 (6 bases). Source material: PBMCs or T cells enriched from blood (not recorded which). The CDR3 nucleotides are TGTGCCAGCAGTCCAGGGACACGAGGTTCCTTTGGCACTGAAGCTTTCTTT. This translates into CASSPGTRGSFGTEAFF.